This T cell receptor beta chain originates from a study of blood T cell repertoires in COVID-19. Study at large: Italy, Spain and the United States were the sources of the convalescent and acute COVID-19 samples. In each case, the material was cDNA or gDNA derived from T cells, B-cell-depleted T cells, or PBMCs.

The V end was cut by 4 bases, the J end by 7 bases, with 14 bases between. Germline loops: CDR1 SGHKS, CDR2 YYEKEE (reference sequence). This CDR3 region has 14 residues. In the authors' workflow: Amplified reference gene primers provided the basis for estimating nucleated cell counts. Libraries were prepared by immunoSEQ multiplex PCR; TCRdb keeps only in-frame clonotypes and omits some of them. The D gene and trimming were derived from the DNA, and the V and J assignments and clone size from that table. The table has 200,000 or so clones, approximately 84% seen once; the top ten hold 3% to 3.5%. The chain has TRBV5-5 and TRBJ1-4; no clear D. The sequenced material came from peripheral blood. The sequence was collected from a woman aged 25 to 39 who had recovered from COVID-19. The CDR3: CASSPPPYSEKLFF. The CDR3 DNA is TGTGCCAGCAGCCCGCCCCCCTACAGTGAAAAACTGTTTTTT.